Below are 10 T cell receptor beta chains sequenced from a single sample in a study of blood T cells in healthy people across ages. A second PCR, run for roughly 6 to 11 cycles, used a sample-barcoded 5' primer plus a J-beta primer mix. TCRdb redid the calling of the 5' RACE reads with MiXCR, one entry per CDR3 protein. The sample has about 1 million distinct CDR3 sequences; roughly 45% are singletons. The sample was blood. These receptors came from a woman aged 55-70 years in good health.

This clonotype was detected many times. The chain couples TRBV11-2 to TRBJ2-5, with 7 bases lining up with TRBD2. Germline values: CDR1 SGHAT, CDR2 FQNNGV. The V gene end was trimmed by 1 base and the J gene end by 7 bases; junction bases not matched to a gene: 15. The CDR3 sequence is 17 residues long. CDR3 bases: TGTGCCAGCAGCTTAGTGCTAGGTGGGAGGGCCGCAGGGACCCAGTACTTC. Residues: CASSLVLGGRAAGTQYF.

The chain is built from TRBV10-2 and TRBJ2-1, with TRBD1 identical over 10 bases. The germline gives CDR1 WSHSY, CDR2 SAAADI. The ends lost 3 bases at V and 6 bases at J; junction bases unmatched: 5. The CDR3 consists of 15 residues. The CDR3 loop reads CASSDRGQGSNEQFF. CDR3 nucleotides: TGCGCCAGCAGTGACCGGGGACAGGGGTCCAATGAGCAGTTCTTC.

The chain has TRBV5-4 and TRBJ1-2; no firm D call. This CDR3 has 15 amino acids. CDR1 and CDR2 from the germline V gene are SGHNT and YYREEE (reference sequence). Trimming cost V 4 bases and J 8 bases, with 21 bases left between them. CDR3 sequence: CASSGGPWVSSGYTF. The CDR3 DNA reads TGTGCCAGCAGCGGCGGTCCATGGGTCAGTTCAGGCTACACCTTC.

This clonotype was seen only a few times. This sequence joins TRBV7-3 and TRBJ2-5, with D perhaps matching TRBD2 (5 bases). CDR3 length: 15 residues. Germline lookup yields CDR1 SGHTA and CDR2 FQGTGA. Trimming left V 1 base short and J 0 bases short, with 9 bases between. CDR3 DNA: TGTGCCAGCAGCTTAATGGGAGCGTACCAAGAGACCCAGTACTTC. Translating gives CASSLMGAYQETQYF.

The V gene is TRBV4-1, the J gene TRBJ2-4; 8 nucleotides agree with TRBD1. The J call is uncertain, as TRBJ2-7 better fits the DNA end. CDR1 is MGHRA, CDR2 YSYEKL, per germline. The CDR3 length is 14 residues. The CDR3 spells CASSRVTGALEQYF. The CDR3 bases are TGCGCCAGCAGCCGCGTGACAGGGGCGCTCGAGCAGTACTTC.

The V and J genes are TRBV6-5 and TRBJ2-4; TRBD1 matches at 8 bases. Judging by the DNA end, TRBJ2-7 fits better; the J call may be wrong. The germline V gene has CDR1 MNHEY and CDR2 SVGAGI. CDR3 length: 13 residues. Here the CDR3 DNA reads TGTGCCAGCAGGCTCCAGGGGGCTTACGAGCAGTACTTC. This codes for CASRLQGAYEQYF.

This clonotype turned up a few times. V and J are TRBV5-1 and TRBJ2-5, with 9 nucleotides matching TRBD2. The J call could be wrong; TRBJ2-7 is a better fit for the DNA end. The CDR3 totals 15 residues. Germline values: CDR1 SGHRS, CDR2 YFSETQ. CDR3 residues: CASSTLAGQSCEQYF. The DNA of the CDR3 is TGCGCCAGCAGCACCCTAGCGGGACAAAGCTGCGAGCAGTACTTC.

This clonotype was seen a few times. The chain carries TRBV29-1 and TRBJ1-1; D uncertain. Per germline, CDR1 SQVTM and CDR2 ANQGSEA. This CDR3 comprises 12 residues. Trimming cost V 4 bases and J 6 bases, with 12 bases left between them. CDR3 nucleotides: TGCAGCGTTGTGGGCAGTAAGGCTGAAGCTTTCTTT. Protein: CSVVGSKAEAFF.

The chain links TRBV4-1 to TRBJ2-3; 9 nucleotides agree with TRBD1. Losses at the gene ends were 4 bases for V and 5 bases for J; bases not matched to a gene: 7. This CDR3 comprises 15 residues. Germline lookup yields CDR1 MGHRA and CDR2 YSYEKL. CDR3 in amino acids: CASSPTGGSGDTQYF. The CDR3 DNA sequence: TGCGCCAGCAGCCCGACAGGGGGGTCGGGAGATACGCAGTATTTT.

V is TRBV10-3 and J is TRBJ2-7; D possibly corresponds to TRBD1 (7 bases). Germline assignment: CDR1 ENHRY and CDR2 SYGVKD. The V gene lost 0 bases and the J gene lost 1 base, with 10 bases spanning the gap. The CDR3 loop spans 15 amino acids. CDR3 protein: CAISESAGGSYEQYF. In DNA form, the CDR3 reads TGTGCCATCAGTGAGTCGGCAGGGGGGTCCTACGAGCAGTACTTC.